Shown below are 8 T cell receptor beta chains from a single sample sequenced in a study of blood T cell repertoires in COVID-19. Assay: immunoSEQ multiplex PCR; the TCRdb copy retains only in-frame clones and omits some. The data show 100,000 to 150,000 clones, with more than 85% seen just once and about 4.5% held by the top ten. The sample taken for sequencing was peripheral blood. These receptors were obtained from a man between 60 and 70 years old with COVID-19, enrolled during active disease.

V and J are TRBV24-1 and TRBJ2-2; 8 bases match TRBD1. V lost 3 bases and J lost 4; bases outside the gene matches: 6. The germline V gene encodes CDR1 KGHDR and CDR2 SFDVKD. The CDR3 length is 16 residues. The CDR3 sequence: CATSDPRTGTTGELFF. In nucleotides, the CDR3 is TGTGCCACCAGTGATCCACGGACAGGGACCACCGGGGAGCTGTTTTTT.

Only a few counts were recorded for this clone. The V call is TRBV3-1 (or the pseudogene TRBV3-2), the J call TRBJ1-6, with D unclear. Germline V lookup: CDR1 LGHDT, CDR2 YNNKEL (reference sequence). Trimming took 3 bases from V and 11 from J, leaving 14 bases between them. The CDR3 has 14 residues. The CDR3 protein is CASSQGRISPPLHF. Written as DNA, the CDR3 is TGTGCCAGCAGCCAGGGCAGGATTTCGCCACCCCTCCACTTT.

Regarding this clone: Other DNA variants within this sample encode the same CDR3. CDR3 loop: CASSQVGGGTDTQYF. The CDR3 DNA reads as TGCGCCAGCAGCCAAGTGGGGGGGGGCACAGATACGCAGTATTTT. The chain uses TRBV4-3 and TRBJ2-3, with 7 bases aligning to TRBD2. J was trimmed by 1 base and V by 1 base; bases with no gene match: 2. The CDR3 sequence is 15 residues long. Germline CDR1 is LGHNA and CDR2 is YSLEER.

The chain has TRBV6-5 and TRBJ1-2, with TRBD1 as a possible D gene (5 bases). The CDR3 is made up of 13 amino acids. CDR1 is MNHEY, CDR2 SVGAGI, per germline. Between the trimmed V and J ends, which lost 5 bases and 4 bases, there was a span of 11 bases. The CDR3 sequence: CASSRQWTYGYTF. CDR3 coding DNA: TGTGCCAGCAGTCGACAGTGGACCTATGGCTACACCTTC.

The chain uses TRBV6-6 and TRBJ1-2, with unresolved D. There are 15 residues in the CDR3. Germline V gene lookup returns CDR1 MNHNY and CDR2 SVGAGI (reference sequence). V lost 0 bases and J lost 7, with 15 bases in between. This CDR3 is CASSYSSGPAGGYTF. CDR3 sequence (DNA): TGTGCCAGCAGTTACTCGAGCGGGCCAGCAGGTGGCTACACCTTC.

CDR3 sequence (DNA): TGTGCCAGCAGCTTAGGGGCTAGCGGGAGACGCACAGATACGCAGTATTTT. The encoded protein is CASSLGASGRRTDTQYF. The chain uses TRBV7-2 and TRBJ2-3, with 10 bases that match TRBD2. In germline, CDR1 is SGHTA, CDR2 FQGNSA. Trimming removed 1 base from V and 1 base from J; junction bases left unmatched: 5. CDR3 length: 17 amino acids.

This chain uses TRBV20-1 with TRBJ1-2; no reliable D call. The V gene lost 0 bases and the J gene lost 8 bases, with 7 bases spanning the gap. The CDR3 runs 11 residues. Per the germline V gene, CDR1 is DFQATT and CDR2 is SNEGSKA (reference sequence). This CDR3 is CSARDLQGYTF. DNA of the CDR3: TGCAGTGCTAGAGACCTACAGGGCTACACCTTC.

V usage is TRBV30 and J usage is TRBJ2-6; TRBD2 aligns across 8 bases. CDR3 length equals 18 residues. With 0 bases clipped from V and 2 bases from J, the junction kept 9 bases outside the gene matches. Germline CDR1 and CDR2: GTSNPN and SVGIG (reference sequence). This CDR3 reads CAWSVRTSGIAGANVLTF. CDR3 sequence (DNA): TGTGCCTGGAGTGTACGAACTAGCGGAATCGCTGGGGCCAACGTCCTGACTTTC.